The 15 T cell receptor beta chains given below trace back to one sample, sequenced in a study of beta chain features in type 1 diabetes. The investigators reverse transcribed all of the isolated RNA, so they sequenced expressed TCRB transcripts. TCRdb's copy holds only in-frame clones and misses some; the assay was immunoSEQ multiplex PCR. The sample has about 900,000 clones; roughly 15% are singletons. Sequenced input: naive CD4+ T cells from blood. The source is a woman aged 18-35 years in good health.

Here the CDR3 reads CASSLDSNTQYF. CDR3 coding DNA: TGTGCCAGCAGCCTCGACAGTAATACGCAGTATTTT. The J gene is TRBJ2-3, the V gene TRBV5-4; TRBD1 might be the D (5 bases). V was shortened by 4 bases and J by 7 bases, with 10 bases between the two germline ends. Germline V CDR1 and CDR2: SGHNT, YYREEE (reference sequence). The CDR3 totals 12 residues.

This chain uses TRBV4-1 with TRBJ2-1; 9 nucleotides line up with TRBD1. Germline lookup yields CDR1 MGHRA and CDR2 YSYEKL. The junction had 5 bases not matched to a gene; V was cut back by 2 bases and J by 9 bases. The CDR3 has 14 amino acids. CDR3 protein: CASSQRTGDPEQFF. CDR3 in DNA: TGCGCCAGCAGCCAACGGACAGGGGACCCTGAGCAGTTCTTC.

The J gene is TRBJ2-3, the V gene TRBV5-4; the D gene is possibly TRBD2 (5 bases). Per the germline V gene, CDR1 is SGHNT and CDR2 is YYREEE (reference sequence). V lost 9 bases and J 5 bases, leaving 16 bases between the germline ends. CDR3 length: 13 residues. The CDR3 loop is CATGWAGIDTQYF. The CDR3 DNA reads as TGTGCCACGGGGTGGGCGGGTATAGATACGCAGTATTTT.

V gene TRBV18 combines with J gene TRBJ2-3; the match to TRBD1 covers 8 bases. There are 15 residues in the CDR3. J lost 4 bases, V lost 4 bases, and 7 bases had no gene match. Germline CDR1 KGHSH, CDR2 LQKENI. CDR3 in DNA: TGTGCCAGCTCACTCGGACAGGGATGGTCAGATACGCAGTATTTT. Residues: CASSLGQGWSDTQYF.

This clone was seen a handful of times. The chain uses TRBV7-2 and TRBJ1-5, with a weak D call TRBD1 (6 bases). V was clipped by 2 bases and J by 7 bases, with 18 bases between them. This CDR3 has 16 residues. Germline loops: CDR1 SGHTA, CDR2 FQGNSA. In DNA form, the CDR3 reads TGTGCCAGCAGCTTACGGGGGGGACAAGCTAGACAGCCCCAGCATTTT. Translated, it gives CASSLRGGQARQPQHF.

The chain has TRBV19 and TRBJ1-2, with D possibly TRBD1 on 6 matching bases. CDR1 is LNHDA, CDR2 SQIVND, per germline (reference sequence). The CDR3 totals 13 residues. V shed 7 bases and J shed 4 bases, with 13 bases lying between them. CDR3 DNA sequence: TGTGCCAGTAATCAGGGGTTATCCTATGGCTACACCTTC. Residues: CASNQGLSYGYTF.

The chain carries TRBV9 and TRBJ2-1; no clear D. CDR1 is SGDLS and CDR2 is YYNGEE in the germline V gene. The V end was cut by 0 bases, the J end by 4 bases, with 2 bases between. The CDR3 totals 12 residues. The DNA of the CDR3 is TGTGCCAGCAGCGTAGCTTACAATGAGCAGTTCTTC. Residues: CASSVAYNEQFF. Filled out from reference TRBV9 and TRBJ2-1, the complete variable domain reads DSGVTQTPKHLITATGQRVTLRCSPRSGDLSVYWYQQSLDQGLQFLIQYYNGEERAKGNILERFSAQQFPDLHSELNLSSLELGDSALYFCASSVAYNEQFFGPGTRLTVL.

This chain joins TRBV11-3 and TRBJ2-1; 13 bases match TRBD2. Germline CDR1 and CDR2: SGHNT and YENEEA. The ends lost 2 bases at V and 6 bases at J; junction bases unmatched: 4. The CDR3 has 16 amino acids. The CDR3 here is CASSLFGLAGVNEQFF. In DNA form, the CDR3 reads TGTGCCAGCAGCTTATTCGGACTAGCGGGAGTCAATGAGCAGTTCTTC.

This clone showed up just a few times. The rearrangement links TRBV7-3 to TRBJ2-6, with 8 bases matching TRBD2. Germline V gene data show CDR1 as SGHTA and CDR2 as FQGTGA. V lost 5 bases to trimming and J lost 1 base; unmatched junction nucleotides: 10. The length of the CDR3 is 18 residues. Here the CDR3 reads CASSLREGSGSGANVLTF. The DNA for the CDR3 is TGTGCCAGCAGCCTCCGGGAGGGTTCAGGTTCTGGGGCCAACGTCCTGACTTTC.

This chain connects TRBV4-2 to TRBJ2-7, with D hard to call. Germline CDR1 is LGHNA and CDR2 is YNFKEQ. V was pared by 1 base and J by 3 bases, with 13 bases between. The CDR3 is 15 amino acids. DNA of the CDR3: TGTGCCAGCAGCCAAGGTAAAACGGTGGGCTACGAGCAGTACTTC. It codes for CASSQGKTVGYEQYF.

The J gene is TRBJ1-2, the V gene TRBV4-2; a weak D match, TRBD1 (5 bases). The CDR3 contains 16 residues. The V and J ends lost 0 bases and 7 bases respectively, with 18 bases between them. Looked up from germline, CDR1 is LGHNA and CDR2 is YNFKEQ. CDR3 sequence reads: CASSQDFGTGARGYTF. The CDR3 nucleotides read TGTGCCAGCAGCCAAGATTTCGGGACCGGGGCTCGTGGCTACACCTTC.

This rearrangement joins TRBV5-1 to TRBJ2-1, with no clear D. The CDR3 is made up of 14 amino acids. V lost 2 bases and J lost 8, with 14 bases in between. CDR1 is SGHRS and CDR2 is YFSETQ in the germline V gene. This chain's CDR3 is CASSFEALVHEQFF. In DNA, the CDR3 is TGCGCCAGCAGCTTTGAGGCCCTCGTCCATGAGCAGTTCTTC.

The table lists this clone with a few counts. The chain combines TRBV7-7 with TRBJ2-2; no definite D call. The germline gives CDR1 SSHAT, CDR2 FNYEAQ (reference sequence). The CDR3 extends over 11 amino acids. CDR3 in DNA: TGTGCTACCCTATTTAACGGGGAGCTGTTTTTT. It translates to CATLFNGELFF.

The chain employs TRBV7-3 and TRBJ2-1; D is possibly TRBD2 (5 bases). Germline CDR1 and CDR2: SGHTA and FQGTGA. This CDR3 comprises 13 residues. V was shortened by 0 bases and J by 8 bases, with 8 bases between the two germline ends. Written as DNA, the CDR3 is TGTGCCAGCAGCTTAACGGGAGTTGATGAGCAGTTCTTC. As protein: CASSLTGVDEQFF.

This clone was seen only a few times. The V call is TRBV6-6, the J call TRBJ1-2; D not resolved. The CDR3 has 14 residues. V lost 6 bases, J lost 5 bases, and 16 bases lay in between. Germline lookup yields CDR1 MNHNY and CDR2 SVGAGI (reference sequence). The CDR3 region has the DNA TGTGCCAGCAGCAAGACCGGGCCTATATATGGCTACACCTTC. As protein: CASSKTGPIYGYTF.